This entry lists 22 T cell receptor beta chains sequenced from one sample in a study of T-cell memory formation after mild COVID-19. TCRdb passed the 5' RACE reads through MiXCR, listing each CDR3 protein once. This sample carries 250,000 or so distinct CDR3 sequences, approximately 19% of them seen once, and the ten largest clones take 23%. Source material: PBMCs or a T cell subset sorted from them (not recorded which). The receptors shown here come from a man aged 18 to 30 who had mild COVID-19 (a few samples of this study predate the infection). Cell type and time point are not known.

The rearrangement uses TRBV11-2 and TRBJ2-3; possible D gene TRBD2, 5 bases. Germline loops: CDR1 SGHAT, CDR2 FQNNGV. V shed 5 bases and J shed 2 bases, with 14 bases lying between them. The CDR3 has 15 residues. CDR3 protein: CASSPEGSITDTQYF. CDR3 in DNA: TGTGCCAGCAGCCCTGAGGGATCCATCACAGATACGCAGTATTTT.

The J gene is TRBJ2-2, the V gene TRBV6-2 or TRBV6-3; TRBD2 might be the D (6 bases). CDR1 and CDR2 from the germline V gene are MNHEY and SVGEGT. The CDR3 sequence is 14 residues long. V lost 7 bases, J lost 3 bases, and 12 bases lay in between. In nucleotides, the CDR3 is TGTGCCAGCATGGCGGGGTTCGACACCGGGGAGCTGTTTTTT. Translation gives CASMAGFDTGELFF.

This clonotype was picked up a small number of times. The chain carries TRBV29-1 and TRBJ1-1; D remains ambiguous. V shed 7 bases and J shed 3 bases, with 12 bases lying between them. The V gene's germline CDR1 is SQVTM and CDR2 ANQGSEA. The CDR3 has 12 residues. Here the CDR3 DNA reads TGCAGCGCCTCCCGGGTGGACACTGAAGCTTTCTTT. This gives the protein CSASRVDTEAFF.

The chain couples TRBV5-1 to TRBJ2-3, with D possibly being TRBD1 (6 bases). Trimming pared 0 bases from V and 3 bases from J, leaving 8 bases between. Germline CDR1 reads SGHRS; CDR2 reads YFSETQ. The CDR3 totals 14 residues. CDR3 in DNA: TGCGCCAGCAGCTTGGAGGACAGTACAGATACGCAGTATTTT. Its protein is CASSLEDSTDTQYF. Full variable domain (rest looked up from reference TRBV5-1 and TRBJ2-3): KAGVTQTPRYLIKTRGQQVTLSCSPISGHRSVSWYQQTPGQGLQFLFEYFSETQRNKGNFPGRFSGRQFSNSRSEMNVSTLELGDSALYLCASSLEDSTDTQYFGPGTRLTVL.

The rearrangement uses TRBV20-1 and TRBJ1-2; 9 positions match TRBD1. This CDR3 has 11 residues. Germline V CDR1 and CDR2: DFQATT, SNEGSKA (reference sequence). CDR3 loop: CRGTGGSGYTF. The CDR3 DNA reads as TGCAGGGGAACAGGGGGCTCTGGCTACACCTTC.

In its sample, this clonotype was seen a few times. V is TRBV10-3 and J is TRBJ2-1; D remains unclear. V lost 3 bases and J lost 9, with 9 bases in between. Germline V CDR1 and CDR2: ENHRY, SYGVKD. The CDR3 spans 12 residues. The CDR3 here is CAISEERGEQFF. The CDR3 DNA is TGTGCCATCAGTGAAGAGCGAGGTGAGCAGTTCTTC.

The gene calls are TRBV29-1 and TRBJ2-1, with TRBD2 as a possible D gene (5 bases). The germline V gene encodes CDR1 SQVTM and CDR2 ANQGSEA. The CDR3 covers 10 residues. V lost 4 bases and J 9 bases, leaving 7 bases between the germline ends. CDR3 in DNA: TGCAGCGTTGTGGAGGTTGAGCAGTTCTTC. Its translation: CSVVEVEQFF.

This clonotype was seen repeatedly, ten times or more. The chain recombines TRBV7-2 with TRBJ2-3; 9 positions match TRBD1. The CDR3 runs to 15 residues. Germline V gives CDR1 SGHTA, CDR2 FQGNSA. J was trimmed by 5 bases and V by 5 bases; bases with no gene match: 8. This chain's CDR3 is CASSVTGTGRDTQYF. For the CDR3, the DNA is TGTGCCAGCAGCGTCACCGGGACAGGGAGAGATACGCAGTATTTT.

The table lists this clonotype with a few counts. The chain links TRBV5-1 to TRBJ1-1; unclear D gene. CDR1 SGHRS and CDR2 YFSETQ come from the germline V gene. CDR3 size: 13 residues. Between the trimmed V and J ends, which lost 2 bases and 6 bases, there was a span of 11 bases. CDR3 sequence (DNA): TGCGCCAGCAGCTTCGGTTCGGTCGCTGAAGCTTTCTTT. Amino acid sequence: CASSFGSVAEAFF.

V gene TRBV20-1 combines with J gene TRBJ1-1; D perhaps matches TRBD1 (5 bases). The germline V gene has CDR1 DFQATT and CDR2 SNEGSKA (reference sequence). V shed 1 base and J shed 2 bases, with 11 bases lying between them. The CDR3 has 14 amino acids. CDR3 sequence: CSARVAGRNTEAFF. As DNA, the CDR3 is TGCAGTGCTAGAGTGGCAGGGAGAAACACTGAAGCTTTCTTT.

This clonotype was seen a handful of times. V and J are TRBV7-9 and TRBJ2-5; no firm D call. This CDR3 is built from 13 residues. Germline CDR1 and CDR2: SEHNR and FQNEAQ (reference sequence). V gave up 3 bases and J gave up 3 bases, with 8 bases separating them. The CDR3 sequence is CASSLLAKETQYF. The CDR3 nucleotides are TGTGCCAGCAGCTTGTTAGCCAAAGAGACCCAGTACTTC. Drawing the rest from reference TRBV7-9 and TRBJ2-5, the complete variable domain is DTGVSQNPRHKITKRGQNVTFRCDPISEHNRLYWYRQTLGQGPEFLTYFQNEAQLEKSRLLSDRFSAERPKGSFSTLEIQRTEQGDSAMYLCASSLLAKETQYFGPGTRLLVL.

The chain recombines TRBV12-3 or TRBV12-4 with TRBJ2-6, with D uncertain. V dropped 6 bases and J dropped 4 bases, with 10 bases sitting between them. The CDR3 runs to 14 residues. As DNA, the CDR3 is TGTGCCAGCAGCCCCCCTTCGGGGGCCAACGTCCTGACTTTC. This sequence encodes CASSPPSGANVLTF.

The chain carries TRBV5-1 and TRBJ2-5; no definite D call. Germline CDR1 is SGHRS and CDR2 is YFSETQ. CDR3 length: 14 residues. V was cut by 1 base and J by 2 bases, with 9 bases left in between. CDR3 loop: CASSLTDMQETQYF. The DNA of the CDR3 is TGCGCCAGCAGCTTGACTGACATGCAAGAGACCCAGTACTTC.

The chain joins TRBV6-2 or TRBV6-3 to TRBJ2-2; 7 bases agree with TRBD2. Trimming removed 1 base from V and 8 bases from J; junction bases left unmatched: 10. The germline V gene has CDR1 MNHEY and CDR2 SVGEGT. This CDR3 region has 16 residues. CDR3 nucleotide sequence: TGTGCCAGCAGTTACTATGCTAGCGGTGCATGGGGGGAGCTGTTTTTT. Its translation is CASSYYASGAWGELFF.

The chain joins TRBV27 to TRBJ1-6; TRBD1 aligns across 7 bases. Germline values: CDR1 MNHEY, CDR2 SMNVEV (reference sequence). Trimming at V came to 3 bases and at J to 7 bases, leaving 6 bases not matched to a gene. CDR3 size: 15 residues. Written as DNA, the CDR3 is TGTGCCAGCAGTTTCCGTGTACAGGGGAATTCACCCCTCCACTTT. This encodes CASSFRVQGNSPLHF.

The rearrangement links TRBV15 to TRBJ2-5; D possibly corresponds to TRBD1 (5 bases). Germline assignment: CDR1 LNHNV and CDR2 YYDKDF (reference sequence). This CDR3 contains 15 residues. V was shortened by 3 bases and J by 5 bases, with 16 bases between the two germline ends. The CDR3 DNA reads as TGTGCCACCAGCAGGTCTTTTTCAGACAGCGAGACCCAGTACTTC. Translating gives CATSRSFSDSETQYF. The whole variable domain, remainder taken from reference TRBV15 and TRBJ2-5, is DAMVIQNPRYQVTQFGKPVTLSCSQTLNHNVMYWYQQKSSQAPKLLFHYYDKDFNNEADTPDNFQSRRPNTSFCFLDIRSPGLGDTAMYLCATSRSFSDSETQYFGPGTRLLVL.

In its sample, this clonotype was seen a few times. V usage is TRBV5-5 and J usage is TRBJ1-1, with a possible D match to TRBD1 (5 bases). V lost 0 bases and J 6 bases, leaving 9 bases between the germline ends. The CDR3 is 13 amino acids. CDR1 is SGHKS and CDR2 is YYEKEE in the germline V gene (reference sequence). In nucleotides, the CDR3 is TGTGCCAGCAGCTTGGTTAGGGGAGCTGAAGCTTTCTTT. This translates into CASSLVRGAEAFF.

Written as DNA, the CDR3 is TGTGCCAGCAGTACCCCCCCAGATGAGCAGTACTTC. Translation gives CASSTPPDEQYF. This chain uses TRBV6-5 with TRBJ2-7; D is uncertain. In germline, CDR1 is MNHEY, CDR2 SVGAGI. The CDR3 is 12 residues long. V was shortened by 5 bases and J by 7 bases, with 12 bases between the two germline ends.

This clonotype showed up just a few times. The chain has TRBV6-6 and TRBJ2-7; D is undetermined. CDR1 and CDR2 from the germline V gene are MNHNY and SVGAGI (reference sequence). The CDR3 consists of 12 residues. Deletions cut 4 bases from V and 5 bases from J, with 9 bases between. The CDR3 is CASSLRGNEQYV. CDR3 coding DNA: TGTGCCAGCAGTTTGCGCGGCAACGAGCAGTACGTC.

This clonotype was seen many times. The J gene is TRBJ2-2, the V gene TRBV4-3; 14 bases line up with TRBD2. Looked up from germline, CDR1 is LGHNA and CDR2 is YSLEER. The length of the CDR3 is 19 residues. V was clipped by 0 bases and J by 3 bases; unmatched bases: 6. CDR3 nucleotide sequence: TGCGCCAGCAGCCAAGATCGGACTAGCGGGGGGTCGCACACCGGGGAGCTGTTTTTT. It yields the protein CASSQDRTSGGSHTGELFF.

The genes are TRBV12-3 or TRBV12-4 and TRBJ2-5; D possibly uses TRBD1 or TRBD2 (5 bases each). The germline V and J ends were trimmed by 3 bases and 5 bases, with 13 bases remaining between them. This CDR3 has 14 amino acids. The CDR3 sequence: CASSLGPMGETQYF. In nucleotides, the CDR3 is TGTGCCAGCAGTTTGGGACCGATGGGCGAGACCCAGTACTTC.

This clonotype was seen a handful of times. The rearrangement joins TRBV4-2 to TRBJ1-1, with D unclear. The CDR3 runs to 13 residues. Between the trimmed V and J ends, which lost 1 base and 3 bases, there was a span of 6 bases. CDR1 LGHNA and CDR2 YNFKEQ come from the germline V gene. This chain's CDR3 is CASSQGEDTEAFF. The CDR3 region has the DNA TGTGCCAGCAGCCAAGGGGAGGACACTGAAGCTTTCTTT.